A single sample is the source of the 30 T cell receptor beta chains below, sequenced in a study of blood T cell repertoires in COVID-19. Measured with immunoSEQ multiplex PCR; TCRdb has only the in-frame clones, and not every one. The sample shows about 200,000 clones, about three quarters of them seen only once. Sample: peripheral blood. These receptors all come from a woman aged 65 to 85 with acute or convalescent COVID-19.

V and J are TRBV28 and TRBJ2-7, with D possibly being TRBD2 (6 bases). V was clipped by 10 bases and J by 2 bases, with 21 bases between them. CDR1 is MDHEN and CDR2 is SYDVKM in the germline V gene. CDR3 length: 15 amino acids. CDR3 protein: CATLQSSGSPYEQYF. The CDR3 DNA reads TGTGCCACCCTCCAATCCTCCGGGAGCCCCTACGAGCAGTACTTC. The whole variable domain, remainder taken from reference TRBV28 and TRBJ2-7, is DVKVTQSSRYLVKRTGEKVFLECVQDMDHENMFWYRQDPGLGLRLIYFSYDVKMKEKGDIPEGYSVSREKKERFSLILESASTNQTSMYLCATLQSSGSPYEQYFGPGTRLTVT.

This clone was detected only once. Germline and junction disagree at one end, which may indicate a read error. V usage is TRBV6-5 and J usage is TRBJ1-6; D gene uncertain. CDR1 is MNHEY, CDR2 SVGAGI, per germline. The CDR3 sequence is 16 residues long. The CDR3 nucleotides are TGTGCCCGCAGTTACTCCGGGGAAGCCCGACGTTCACCCCTCCACTTT. This sequence encodes CARSYSGEARRSPLHF.

The rearrangement links TRBV7-2 to TRBJ1-2; 11 bases line up with TRBD1. The CDR3 spans 15 residues. V gave up 5 bases and J gave up 2 bases; unmatched junction bases: 4. CDR1 is SGHTA, CDR2 FQGNSA, per germline. CDR3 region: CASSQGTGGNYGYTF. The CDR3 coding sequence is TGTGCCAGCAGCCAAGGGACAGGGGGAAACTATGGCTACACCTTC.

This clone was detected only a few times. The chain employs TRBV25-1 and TRBJ2-1, with TRBD1 identical over 7 bases. The CDR3 spans 16 residues. Unmatched junction bases numbered 8, after V lost 1 base and J lost 5 bases. Germline V gene sequence: CDR1 MGHDK, CDR2 SYGVNS. CDR3 DNA sequence: TGTGCCAGCAGTGAATCTGGCAGGGGGTACGACAATGAGCAGTTCTTC. Amino acids: CASSESGRGYDNEQFF.

As for this clone: At the DNA level, this CDR3 is encoded by other sequences in the same sample as well. V is TRBV28 and J is TRBJ2-7, with 12 bases that match TRBD2. V trimming: 5 bases; J trimming: 1 base; junction bases outside the gene matches: 3. Germline CDR1 reads MDHEN; CDR2 reads SYDVKM. The CDR3 extends over 15 amino acids. CDR3 amino acids: CASSLTSGSSYEQYF. CDR3 sequence (DNA): TGTGCCAGCAGTCTGACTAGCGGGAGTTCCTACGAGCAGTACTTC. The complete variable domain, with remaining parts taken from reference TRBV28 and TRBJ2-7, reads DVKVTQSSRYLVKRTGEKVFLECVQDMDHENMFWYRQDPGLGLRLIYFSYDVKMKEKGDIPEGYSVSREKKERFSLILESASTNQTSMYLCASSLTSGSSYEQYFGPGTRLTVT.

The chain is built from TRBV9 and TRBJ2-7; TRBD2 is a possible D gene (6 bases). CDR1 and CDR2 (germline): SGDLS, YYNGEE. CDR3 length: 15 amino acids. V was pared by 4 bases and J by 0 bases, with 14 bases between. The CDR3 nucleotides are TGTGCCAGCAGCCCCGGGCTAGCGCACTCCTACGAGCAGTACTTC. This translates into CASSPGLAHSYEQYF.

J is TRBJ1-1 and V is TRBV6-5, with 8 bases that match TRBD1. Germline loops: CDR1 MNHEY, CDR2 SVGAGI. The V gene end was trimmed by 7 bases and the J gene end by 5 bases; junction bases not matched to a gene: 9. The CDR3 has 14 amino acids. DNA for the CDR3: TGTGCCAGCACCGGGACAGGCTCGGGGACTGAAGCTTTCTTT. It codes for CASTGTGSGTEAFF.

The rearrangement uses TRBV2 and TRBJ1-4, with 9 bases aligning to TRBD1. Germline loops: CDR1 SNHLY, CDR2 FYNNEI. This CDR3 region has 13 residues. J lost 6 bases, V lost 8 bases, and 4 bases had no gene match. The CDR3 coding sequence is TGTGCCAGCGGGGACAGGGTGCATGAAAAACTGTTTTTT. Translating it yields CASGDRVHEKLFF.

The rearrangement joins TRBV5-1 to TRBJ1-1; 8 bases are a match to TRBD1. V lost 1 base and J lost 0; bases outside the gene matches: 8. The germline V gene encodes CDR1 SGHRS and CDR2 YFSETQ. This CDR3 contains 17 residues. The DNA of the CDR3 is TGCGCCAGCAGCTTGTCAGCAGGGGGCTTATTGAACACTGAAGCTTTCTTT. Protein: CASSLSAGGLLNTEAFF.

The chain is built from TRBV11-3 and TRBJ2-7, with 7 bases fitting TRBD1. Trimming cost V 3 bases and J 6 bases; bases outside gene matches: 5. Germline V CDR1 and CDR2: SGHNT, YENEEA. The length of the CDR3 is 13 residues. This chain's CDR3 is CASSLGQSSEQYF. CDR3 sequence (DNA): TGTGCCAGCAGCTTGGGACAGTCTAGCGAGCAGTACTTC. Complete variable domain (other parts from reference TRBV11-3 and TRBJ2-7): EAGVVQSPRYKIIEKKQPVAFWCNPISGHNTLYWYLQNLGQGPELLIRYENEEAVDDSQLPKDRFSAERLKGVDSTLKIQPAELGDSAVYLCASSLGQSSEQYFGPGTRLTVT.

This clone was observed once. The CDR3 reads CASSLDGSGIQPQHF. CDR3 DNA: TGTGCCAGCAGCTTGGACGGAAGCGGGATTCAGCCCCAGCATTTT. V is TRBV5-4 and J is TRBJ1-5, with D unresolved. The CDR3 consists of 15 residues. Germline V gives CDR1 SGHNT, CDR2 YYREEE (reference sequence). Trimming removed 0 bases at V and 6 bases at J, with 13 bases between. Using reference TRBV5-4 and TRBJ1-5 for the parts outside the CDR3, the full variable domain is ETGVTQSPTHLIKTRGQQVTLRCSSQSGHNTVSWYQQALGQGPQFIFQYYREEENGRGNFPPRFSGLQFPNYSSELNVNALELDDSALYLCASSLDGSGIQPQHFGDGTRLSIL.

The V and J genes are TRBV28 and TRBJ2-7; 8 nucleotides match TRBD2. CDR1 is MDHEN and CDR2 is SYDVKM in the germline V gene. V lost 1 base and J lost 6; bases outside the gene matches: 2. CDR3 length: 13 amino acids. The CDR3 DNA reads TGTGCCAGCAGTTTATTGCGGGAGGTCGAGCAGTACTTC. It codes for CASSLLREVEQYF.

V usage is TRBV27 and J usage is TRBJ2-5; TRBD2 aligns across 7 bases. Per germline, CDR1 MNHEY and CDR2 SMNVEV (reference sequence). Germline trimming cut 5 bases from V and 4 bases from J; bases unmatched to any gene: 10. This CDR3 region has 15 residues. The CDR3: CASSPLAGGGETQYF. CDR3 nucleotides: TGTGCCAGCAGTCCCTTAGCGGGTGGGGGAGAGACCCAGTACTTC.

The chain has TRBV27 and TRBJ2-5, with TRBD1 identical over 9 bases. Germline V gene sequence: CDR1 MNHEY, CDR2 SMNVEV (reference sequence). Germline trimming cut 4 bases from V and 2 bases from J; bases unmatched to any gene: 5. CDR3 length: 15 residues. The chain's CDR3 is CASSSRDRDQETQYF. The CDR3 DNA is TGTGCCAGCAGTTCCCGGGACAGGGATCAAGAGACCCAGTACTTC.

This rearrangement joins TRBV5-1 to TRBJ2-2; D not resolved. V gave up 6 bases and J gave up 1 base, with 10 bases separating them. This CDR3 is built from 14 residues. Germline V lookup: CDR1 SGHRS, CDR2 YFSETQ. DNA of the CDR3: TGCGCCAGCAAGGAGAAAGGGAACACCGGGGAGCTGTTTTTT. It is translated as CASKEKGNTGELFF. The variable domain in full, completed from reference TRBV5-1 and TRBJ2-2, reads KAGVTQTPRYLIKTRGQQVTLSCSPISGHRSVSWYQQTPGQGLQFLFEYFSETQRNKGNFPGRFSGRQFSNSRSEMNVSTLELGDSALYLCASKEKGNTGELFFGEGSRLTVL.

This clone was counted many times. This chain joins TRBV27 and TRBJ2-2, with TRBD2 identical over 8 bases. Germline loops: CDR1 MNHEY, CDR2 SMNVEV (reference sequence). J lost 3 bases, V lost 4 bases, and 7 bases had no gene match. The CDR3 is made up of 16 amino acids. The CDR3 nucleotides read TGTGCCAGCAGTTCGTCGGCTAGCGGGCACACCGGGGAGCTGTTTTTT. Translated, it gives CASSSSASGHTGELFF.

The chain joins TRBV5-1 to TRBJ2-7, with 8 nucleotides matching TRBD1. Losses at the gene ends were 2 bases for V and 4 bases for J; bases not matched to a gene: 8. Per the germline V gene, CDR1 is SGHRS and CDR2 is YFSETQ. This CDR3 region has 15 residues. CDR3 sequence (DNA): TGCGCCAGCAGCTTCGGAGGACAGGGAGCATACGAGCAGTACTTC. Its protein product is CASSFGGQGAYEQYF.

This rearrangement joins TRBV6-5 to TRBJ1-1; TRBD1 aligns across 8 bases. The CDR3 totals 14 residues. Germline values: CDR1 MNHEY, CDR2 SVGAGI. V lost 7 bases, J lost 5 bases, and 9 bases stayed unmatched. This chain's CDR3 is CASTSGDRRTEAFF. The CDR3 bases are TGTGCCAGCACCTCAGGGGACAGGAGGACTGAAGCTTTCTTT.

The chain links TRBV28 to TRBJ2-7; TRBD1 matches 7 bases. Germline V gene sequence: CDR1 MDHEN, CDR2 SYDVKM. The V segment lost 5 bases and the J segment 3 bases; nucleotides outside the gene matches: 7. CDR3 size: 14 residues. CDR3 DNA: TGTGCCAGCAGTGCCCCCGGGACAGTCTACGAGCAGTACTTC. Translating it yields CASSAPGTVYEQYF.

The chain couples TRBV5-5 to TRBJ2-7; D perhaps matches TRBD1 (5 bases). Germline CDR1 and CDR2: SGHKS and YYEKEE (reference sequence). The V gene lost 1 base and the J gene lost 2 bases, with 13 bases spanning the gap. CDR3 length: 15 amino acids. The CDR3 reads CASSLLWTRAYEQYF. In DNA, the CDR3 is TGTGCCAGCAGCTTGCTCTGGACAAGAGCCTACGAGCAGTACTTC.

The rearrangement joins TRBV2 to TRBJ2-7, with TRBD1 matching over 12 bases. Germline trimming cut 6 bases from V and 5 bases from J; bases unmatched to any gene: 11. Germline CDR1 reads SNHLY; CDR2 reads FYNNEI. The CDR3 is made up of 16 amino acids. For the CDR3, the DNA is TGTGCCAGCAGCCCCGGGACAGGGGGCGTAATCAACGAGCAGTACTTC. Its translation is CASSPGTGGVINEQYF.

This clone was found once. The rearrangement links TRBV6-5 to TRBJ1-3; the D is unclear. This CDR3 has 15 amino acids. With 7 bases removed from V and 7 bases from J, the gap between germline ends came to 20 bases. Germline CDR1 and CDR2: MNHEY and SVGAGI. The CDR3 DNA reads as TGTGCCAGCATACCGGGTCTTAGTAGATGGAACACCATATATTTT. It encodes CASIPGLSRWNTIYF.

The count of this clone is one. The CDR3 DNA follows: TGTGCCAGCAGTGAAAGGTCTAGCGGACTCAATGAGCAGTTCTTC. As protein: CASSERSSGLNEQFF. The rearrangement uses TRBV2 and TRBJ2-1, with 7 bases that match TRBD2. V shed 2 bases and J 6 bases; nucleotides not matched to a gene: 7. This CDR3 is 15 amino acids long. CDR1 and CDR2 from the germline V gene are SNHLY and FYNNEI.

V usage is TRBV30 and J usage is TRBJ2-1; 7 bases match TRBD1. From germline, CDR1 is GTSNPN and CDR2 SVGIG (reference sequence). Trimming took 1 base from V and 9 from J; bases not matched to a gene: 15. There are 16 residues in the CDR3. CDR3 amino acids: CAWSGVWGTAYAEQFF. In DNA form, the CDR3 reads TGTGCCTGGAGTGGAGTTTGGGGGACAGCATACGCTGAGCAGTTCTTC.

The chain employs TRBV12-5 and TRBJ2-5; D is unclear. Germline V gene lookup returns CDR1 LGHNT and CDR2 FRNRAP. The ends were cut back, 1 base at V and 5 bases at J, with 8 bases in the middle. The CDR3 is 13 residues long. The CDR3 sequence: CASGLASSETQYF. The CDR3 nucleotides read TGTGCTAGTGGTTTGGCCTCGTCCGAGACCCAGTACTTC.

The chain employs TRBV7-2 and TRBJ2-3; TRBD2 agrees at 9 bases. Germline V gene lookup returns CDR1 SGHTA and CDR2 FQGNSA. The CDR3 is made up of 17 amino acids. Trimming removed 5 bases from V and 1 base from J; junction bases left unmatched: 10. The CDR3 here is CASSPSRSSGGTDTQYF. For the CDR3, the DNA is TGTGCCAGCAGCCCGTCACGTTCTAGCGGGGGCACAGATACGCAGTATTTT.

DNA for the CDR3: TGTGCCAGCAGCTTGACTAGCGGGAGGGCCTACGAGCAGTACTTC. Encoded protein: CASSLTSGRAYEQYF. The chain has TRBV5-4 and TRBJ2-7, with 13 bases identical to TRBD2. The CDR3 extends over 15 amino acids. The germline V gene encodes CDR1 SGHNT and CDR2 YYREEE (reference sequence). Unmatched junction bases numbered 0, after V lost 1 base and J lost 2 bases.

As for this clone: One end of the junction varies from germline; a read error may be responsible. The chain links TRBV5-1 to TRBJ2-1; 7 bases match TRBD1. CDR1 and CDR2 from the germline V gene are SGHRS and YFSETQ. The CDR3 sequence is 14 residues long. CDR3 region: CAGRKTTGPNEQFF. The CDR3 DNA reads as TGCGCCGGCAGGAAGACGACAGGGCCCAATGAGCAGTTCTTC.

J is TRBJ2-2 and V is TRBV24-1; 8 bases map to TRBD1. The CDR3 covers 16 residues. Trimming at V came to 4 bases and at J to 3 bases, leaving 6 bases not matched to a gene. Per germline, CDR1 KGHDR and CDR2 SFDVKD. CDR3 protein: CATSDPGQEYTGELFF. The CDR3 DNA follows: TGTGCCACCAGTGACCCGGGACAGGAGTACACCGGGGAGCTGTTTTTT.

The chain uses TRBV5-1 and TRBJ2-3; D may be TRBD1 (6 bases). V was cut by 2 bases and J by 4 bases, with 14 bases left in between. Germline CDR1 SGHRS, CDR2 YFSETQ. The CDR3 is 15 amino acids. The CDR3 DNA reads TGCGCCAGCAGCTTTTCAGGGAAGGGGGCAGATACGCAGTATTTT. Amino acids: CASSFSGKGADTQYF.